In its sample, the clone carrying this T cell receptor beta chain was seen many times. Its cognate antigen is unknown. TCRdb fed the 5' RACE reads into MiXCR, producing one record per CDR3 protein. Among approximately 150,000 distinct CDR3 sequences listed, under 4.5% were seen once. This specimen comes from a study of identical twins. Overall study results and limits: Not following the same donors, the study drew its conclusions from cross-sectional statistical analysis. Researchers reported excess low generation probability among twin-shared out-of-frame alpha sequences.

The length of the CDR3 is 15 residues. V dropped 5 bases and J dropped 0; count of bases not matched to a gene: 6. Germline V gives CDR1 MDHEN, CDR2 SYDVKM. The chain joins TRBV28 to TRBJ2-7; 8 bases agree with TRBD1. The source is a man aged 18 to 30 in good health. Sequences were obtained from memory T cells sorted from blood. As DNA, the CDR3 is TGTGCCAGCAGTGGACAGGGATCCTCCTCCTACGAGCAGTACTTC. It specifies CASSGQGSSSYEQYF.